This T cell receptor (beta chain) derives from a study of T-cell reconstitution after alpha-beta-depleted transplantation in children (dated by TCRdb to 2016 to 2017). Looking at the study overall: Using TCR repertoire profiling, the study quantitatively followed how T-cell immune reconstitution unfolded in children after TCRalphabeta/CD19-depleted allogeneic hematopoietic cell transplantation. What the research found in general, with its limitations: In some patients, high TCRbeta diversity at day 60 was attributed to recipient T cells and intrathymic progenitors that had survived conditioning. The frequencies of hyperexpanded clones fell over the following months, and after one year, T-cell counts and TCRbeta diversity were mostly attributed to newly produced T cells. The apparently early alphabetaT-cell count recovery about two months after transplant was reportedly dependent on only several hundred rapidly expanded clones derived from non-depleted graft cells.

This clonotype has a count of ten or more. The antigen it binds to is not known. No base quality values were provided; no much bigger clone lies one nucleotide off. The library was made by PCR. Sequencing was carried out with an Illumina HiSeq 2500. Molecular barcoding was employed in the preparation of TCR libraries, with unique molecular identifiers being used to normalize TCRbeta repertoire quantification. In TCRdb, the public reads were trimmed at Q25 with fastp and aligned with MiXCR, with productive beta chains retained. Identical CDR3 protein sequences are pooled into one entry, listed with their most common genes and DNA. The sample table contains roughly 500,000 distinct CDR3 sequences; only one count was recorded for about 11% of them. The top ten constitute just over 2% of the sample. According to the study, the label for this sample's treatment or condition signals: allogeneic hematopoietic cell transplantation with graft depleted of TCRalphabeta T cells and CD19 B cells. The children who served as transplant recipients had been given grafts of TCRalphabeta/CD19-depleted allogeneic hematopoietic cells.

V is pruned by 0 bases and J by 2 bases, leaving 7 bases of the junction without a gene match. The CDR3 spans 16 residues, from the cysteine through the phenylalanine. Only the CDR3 DNA is retained, 48 bases long and in frame from the first base. Per the germline V gene, LGHNA is the CDR1 and YSLEER is the CDR2. Sequenced material: PBMCs, taken before TCRalphabeta/CD19-depleted stem cell transplant. The chain was built from TRBV4-3 and TRBJ2-7, with 7 bases in between that match TRBD2. The clonotype originates from a child younger than 10 with inherited bone marrow failure, due to receive a stem cell transplant. The CDR3 here reads CASSQEMARGAYEQYF. The sequence in DNA is TGCGCCAGCAGCCAAGAGATGGCACGGGGGGCCTACGAGCAGTACTTC.